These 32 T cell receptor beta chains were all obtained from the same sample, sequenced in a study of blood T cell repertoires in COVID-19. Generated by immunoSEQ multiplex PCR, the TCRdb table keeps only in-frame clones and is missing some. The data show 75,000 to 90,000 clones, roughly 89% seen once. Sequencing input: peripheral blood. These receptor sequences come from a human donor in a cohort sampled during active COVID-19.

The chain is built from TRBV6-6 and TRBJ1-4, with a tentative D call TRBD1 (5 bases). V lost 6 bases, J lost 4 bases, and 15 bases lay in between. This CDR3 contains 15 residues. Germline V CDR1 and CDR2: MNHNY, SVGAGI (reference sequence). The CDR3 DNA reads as TGTGCCAGCAGCGATAACGACAGTGATAATGAAAAACTGTTTTTT. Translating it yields CASSDNDSDNEKLFF.

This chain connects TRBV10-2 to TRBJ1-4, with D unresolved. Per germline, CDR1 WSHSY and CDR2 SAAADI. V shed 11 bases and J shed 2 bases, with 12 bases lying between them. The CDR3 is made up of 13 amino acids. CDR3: CAAGSATNEKLFF. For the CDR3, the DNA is TGCGCCGCCGGGTCCGCTACTAATGAAAAACTGTTTTTT.

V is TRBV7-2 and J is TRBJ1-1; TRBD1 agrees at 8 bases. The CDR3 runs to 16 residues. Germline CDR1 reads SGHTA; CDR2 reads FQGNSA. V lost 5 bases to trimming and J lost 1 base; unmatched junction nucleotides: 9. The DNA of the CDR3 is TGTGCCAGCAGCACCCCCAGGGGGCGGTGGAACACTGAAGCTTTCTTT. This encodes CASSTPRGRWNTEAFF.

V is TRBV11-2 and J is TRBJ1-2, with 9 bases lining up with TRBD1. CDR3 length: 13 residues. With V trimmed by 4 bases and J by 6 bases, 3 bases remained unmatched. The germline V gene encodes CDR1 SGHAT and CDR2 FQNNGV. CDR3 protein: CASSSWTGDGYTF. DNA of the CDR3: TGTGCCAGCAGCTCATGGACAGGGGATGGCTACACCTTC.

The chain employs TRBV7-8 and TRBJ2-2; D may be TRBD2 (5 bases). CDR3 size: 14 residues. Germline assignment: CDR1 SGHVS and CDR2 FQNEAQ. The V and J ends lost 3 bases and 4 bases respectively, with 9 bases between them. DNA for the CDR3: TGTGCCAGCAGCTTGGGGAGAGGCACCGGGGAGCTGTTTTTT. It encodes CASSLGRGTGELFF.

CDR3 region: CASNGLENQPQHF. The DNA for the CDR3 is TGTGCCAGTAACGGACTGGAGAATCAGCCCCAGCATTTT. The chain uses TRBV19 and TRBJ1-5; no reliable D call. Germline-derived CDR1 and CDR2 are LNHDA and SQIVND (reference sequence). The CDR3 runs to 13 residues. V lost 7 bases and J 4 bases, leaving 11 bases between the germline ends.

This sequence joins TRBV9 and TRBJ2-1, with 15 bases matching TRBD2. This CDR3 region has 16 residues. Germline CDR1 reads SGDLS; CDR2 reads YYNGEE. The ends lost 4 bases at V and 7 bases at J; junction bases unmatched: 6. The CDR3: CASSNLGLAGGNEQFF. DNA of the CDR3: TGTGCCAGCAGCAACCTCGGACTAGCGGGGGGGAATGAGCAGTTCTTC.

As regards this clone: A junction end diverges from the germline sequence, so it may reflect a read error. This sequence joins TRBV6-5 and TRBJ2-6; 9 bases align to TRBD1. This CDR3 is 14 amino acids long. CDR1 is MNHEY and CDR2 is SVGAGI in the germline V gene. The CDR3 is CATGGPPGANVLTF. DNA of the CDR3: TGCGCGACAGGGGGTCCCCCTGGGGCCAACGTCCTGACTTTC.

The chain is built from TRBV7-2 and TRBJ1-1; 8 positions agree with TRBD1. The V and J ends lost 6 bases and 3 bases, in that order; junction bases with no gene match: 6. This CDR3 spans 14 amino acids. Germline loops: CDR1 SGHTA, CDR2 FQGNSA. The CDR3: CASSPGGAYTEAFF. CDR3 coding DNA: TGTGCCAGCAGTCCAGGGGGCGCTTACACTGAAGCTTTCTTT.

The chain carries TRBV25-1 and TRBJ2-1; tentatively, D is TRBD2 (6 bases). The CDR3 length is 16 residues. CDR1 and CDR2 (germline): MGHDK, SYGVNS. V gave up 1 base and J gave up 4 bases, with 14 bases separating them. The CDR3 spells CASSESGGGTYNEQFF. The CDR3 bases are TGTGCCAGCAGTGAATCAGGCGGCGGGACTTACAATGAGCAGTTCTTC.

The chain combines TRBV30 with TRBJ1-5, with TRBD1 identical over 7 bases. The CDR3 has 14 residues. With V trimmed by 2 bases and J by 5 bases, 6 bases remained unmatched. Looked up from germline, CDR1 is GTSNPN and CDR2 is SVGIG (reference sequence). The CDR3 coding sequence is TGTGCCTGGAGTATTGGGACAGAGGATCAGCCCCAGCATTTT. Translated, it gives CAWSIGTEDQPQHF. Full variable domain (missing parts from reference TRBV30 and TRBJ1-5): SQTIHQWPATLVQPVGSPLSLECTVEGTSNPNLYWYRQAAGRGLQLLFYSVGIGQISSEVPQNLSASRPQDRQFILSSKKLLLSDSGFYLCAWSIGTEDQPQHFGDGTRLSIL.

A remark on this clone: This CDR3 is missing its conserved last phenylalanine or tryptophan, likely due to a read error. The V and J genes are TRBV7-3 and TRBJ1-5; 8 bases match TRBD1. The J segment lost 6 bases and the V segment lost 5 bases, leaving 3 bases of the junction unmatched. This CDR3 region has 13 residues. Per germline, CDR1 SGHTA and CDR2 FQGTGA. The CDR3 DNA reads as TGTGCCAGCAGCCGACAGGGGAGTCAGCCCCAGCATTCT. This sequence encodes CASSRQGSQPQHS.

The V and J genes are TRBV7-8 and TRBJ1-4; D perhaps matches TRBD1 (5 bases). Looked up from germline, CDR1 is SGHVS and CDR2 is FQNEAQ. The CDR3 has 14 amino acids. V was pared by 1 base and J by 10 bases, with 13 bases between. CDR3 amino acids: CASSLDRTSRKLFF. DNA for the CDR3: TGTGCCAGCAGCTTAGATAGGACAAGCAGAAAACTGTTTTTT.

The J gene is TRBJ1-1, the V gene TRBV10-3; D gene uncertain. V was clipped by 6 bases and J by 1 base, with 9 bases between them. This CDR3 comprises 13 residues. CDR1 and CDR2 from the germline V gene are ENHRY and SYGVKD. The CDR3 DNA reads TGTGCCATCAGGATGCGAGAGAACACTGAAGCTTTCTTT. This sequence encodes CAIRMRENTEAFF.

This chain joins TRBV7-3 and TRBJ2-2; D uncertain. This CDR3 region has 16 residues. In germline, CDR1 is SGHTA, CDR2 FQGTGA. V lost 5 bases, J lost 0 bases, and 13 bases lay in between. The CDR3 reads CASSTPELANTGELFF. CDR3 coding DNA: TGTGCCAGCAGCACCCCGGAGTTGGCGAACACCGGGGAGCTGTTTTTT.

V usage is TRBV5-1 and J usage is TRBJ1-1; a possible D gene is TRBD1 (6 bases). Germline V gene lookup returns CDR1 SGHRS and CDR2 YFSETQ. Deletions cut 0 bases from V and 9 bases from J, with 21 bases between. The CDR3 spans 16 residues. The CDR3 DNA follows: TGCGCCAGCAGCTTGGAGGTGGTCAGGGGTGGTGCGAAAGCTTTCTTT. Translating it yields CASSLEVVRGGAKAFF. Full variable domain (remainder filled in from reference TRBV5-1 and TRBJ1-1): KAGVTQTPRYLIKTRGQQVTLSCSPISGHRSVSWYQQTPGQGLQFLFEYFSETQRNKGNFPGRFSGRQFSNSRSEMNVSTLELGDSALYLCASSLEVVRGGAKAFFGQGTRLTVV.

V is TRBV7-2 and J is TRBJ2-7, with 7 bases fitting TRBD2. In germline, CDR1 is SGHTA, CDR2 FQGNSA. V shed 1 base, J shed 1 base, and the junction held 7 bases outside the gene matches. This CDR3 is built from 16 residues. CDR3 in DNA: TGTGCCAGCAGCTTAGGGGGTGGCGGGGGTTCCTACGAGCAGTACTTC. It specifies CASSLGGGGGSYEQYF.

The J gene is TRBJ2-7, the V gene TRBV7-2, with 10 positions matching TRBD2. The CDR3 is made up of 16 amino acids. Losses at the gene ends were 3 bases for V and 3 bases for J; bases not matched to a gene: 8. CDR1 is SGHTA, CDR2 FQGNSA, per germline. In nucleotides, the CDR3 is TGTGCCAGCAGCTTGGGGCGAGCGGGGGGGATCTACGAGCAGTACTTC. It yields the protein CASSLGRAGGIYEQYF.

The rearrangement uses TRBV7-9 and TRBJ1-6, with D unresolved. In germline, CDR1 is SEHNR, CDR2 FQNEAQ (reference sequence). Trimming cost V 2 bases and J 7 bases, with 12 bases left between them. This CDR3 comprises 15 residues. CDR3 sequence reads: CASSLRSALNSPLHF. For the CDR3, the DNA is TGTGCCAGCAGCTTAAGGAGTGCCCTAAATTCACCCCTCCACTTT.

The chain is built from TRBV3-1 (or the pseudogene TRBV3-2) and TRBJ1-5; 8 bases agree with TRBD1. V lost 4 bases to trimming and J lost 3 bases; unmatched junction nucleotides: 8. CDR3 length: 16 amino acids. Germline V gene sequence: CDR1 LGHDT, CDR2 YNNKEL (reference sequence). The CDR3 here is CASSLPDRADNQPQHF. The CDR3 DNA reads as TGTGCCAGCAGCCTTCCGGACAGGGCAGACAATCAGCCCCAGCATTTT.

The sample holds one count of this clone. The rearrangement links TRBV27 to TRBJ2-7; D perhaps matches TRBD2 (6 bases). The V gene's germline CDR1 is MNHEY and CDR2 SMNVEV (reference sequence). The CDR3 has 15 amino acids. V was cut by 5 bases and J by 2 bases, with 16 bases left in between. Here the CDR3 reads CASSLPGTLTYEQYF. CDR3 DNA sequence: TGTGCCAGCAGTCTCCCCGGGACTTTGACCTACGAGCAGTACTTC.

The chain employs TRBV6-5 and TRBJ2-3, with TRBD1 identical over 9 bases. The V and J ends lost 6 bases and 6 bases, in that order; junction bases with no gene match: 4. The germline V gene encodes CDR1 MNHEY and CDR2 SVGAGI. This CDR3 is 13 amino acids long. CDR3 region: CASSGQGWDTQYF. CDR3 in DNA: TGTGCCAGCAGCGGACAGGGGTGGGATACGCAGTATTTT.

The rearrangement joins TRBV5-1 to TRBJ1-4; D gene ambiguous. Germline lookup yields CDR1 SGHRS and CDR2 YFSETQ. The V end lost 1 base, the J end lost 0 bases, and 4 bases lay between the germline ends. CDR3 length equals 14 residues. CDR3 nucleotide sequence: TGCGCCAGCAGCTTGTACTCAACTAATGAAAAACTGTTTTTT. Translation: CASSLYSTNEKLFF.

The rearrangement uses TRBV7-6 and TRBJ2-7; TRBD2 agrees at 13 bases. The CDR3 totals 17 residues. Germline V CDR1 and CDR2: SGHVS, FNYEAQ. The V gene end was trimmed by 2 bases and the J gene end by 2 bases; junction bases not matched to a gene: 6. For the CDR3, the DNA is TGTGCCAGCAGCTTAACGACTAGCGGGGGGATACCCTACGAGCAGTACTTC. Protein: CASSLTTSGGIPYEQYF.

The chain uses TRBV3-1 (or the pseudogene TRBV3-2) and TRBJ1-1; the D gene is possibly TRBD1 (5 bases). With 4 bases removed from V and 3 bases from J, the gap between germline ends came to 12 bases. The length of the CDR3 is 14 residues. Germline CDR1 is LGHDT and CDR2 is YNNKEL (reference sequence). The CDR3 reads CASSPRGSHTEAFF. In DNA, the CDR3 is TGTGCCAGCAGCCCCCGGGGGAGCCACACTGAAGCTTTCTTT.

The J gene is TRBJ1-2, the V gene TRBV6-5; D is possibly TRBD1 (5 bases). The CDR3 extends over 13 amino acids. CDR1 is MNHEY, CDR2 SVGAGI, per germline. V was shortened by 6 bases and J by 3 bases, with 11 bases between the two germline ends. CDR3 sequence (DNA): TGTGCCAGCAGGGCAGCGGGGGACTATGGCTACACCTTC. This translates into CASRAAGDYGYTF.

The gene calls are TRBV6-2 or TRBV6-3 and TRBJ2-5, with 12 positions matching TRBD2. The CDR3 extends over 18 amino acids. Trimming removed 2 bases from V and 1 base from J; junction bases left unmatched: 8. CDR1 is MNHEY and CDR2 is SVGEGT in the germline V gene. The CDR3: CASSYRLAGAETQETQYF. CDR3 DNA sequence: TGTGCCAGCAGTTACCGACTAGCGGGGGCCGAAACCCAAGAGACCCAGTACTTC.

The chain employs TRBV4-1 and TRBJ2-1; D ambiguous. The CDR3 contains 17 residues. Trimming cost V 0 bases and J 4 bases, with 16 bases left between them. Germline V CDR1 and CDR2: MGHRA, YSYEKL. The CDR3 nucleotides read TGCGCCAGCAGCCAAGATCAGGTTATGTCAGCTTACAATGAGCAGTTCTTC. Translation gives CASSQDQVMSAYNEQFF.

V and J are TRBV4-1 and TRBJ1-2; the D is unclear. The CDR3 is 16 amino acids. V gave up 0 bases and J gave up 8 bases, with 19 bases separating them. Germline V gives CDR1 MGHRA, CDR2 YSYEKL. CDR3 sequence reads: CASSQDLLDTRGGYTF. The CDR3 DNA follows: TGCGCCAGCAGCCAAGACCTGCTTGACACCCGAGGGGGCTACACCTTC.

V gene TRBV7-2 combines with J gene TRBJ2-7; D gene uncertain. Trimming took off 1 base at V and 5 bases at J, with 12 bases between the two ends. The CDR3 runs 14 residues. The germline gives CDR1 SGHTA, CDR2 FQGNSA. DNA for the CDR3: TGTGCCAGCAGCTTAGAATACAGTACAAACGAGCAGTACTTC. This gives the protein CASSLEYSTNEQYF. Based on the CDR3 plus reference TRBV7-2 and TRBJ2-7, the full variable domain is GAGVSQSPSNKVTEKGKDVELRCDPISGHTALYWYRQSLGQGLEFLIYFQGNSAPDKSGLPSDRFSAERTGGSVSTLTIQRTQQEDSAVYLCASSLEYSTNEQYFGPGTRLTVT.

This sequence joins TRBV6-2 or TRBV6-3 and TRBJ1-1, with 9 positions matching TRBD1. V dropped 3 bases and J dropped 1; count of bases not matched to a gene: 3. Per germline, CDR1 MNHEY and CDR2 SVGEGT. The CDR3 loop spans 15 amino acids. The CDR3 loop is CASSYQDRGNTEAFF. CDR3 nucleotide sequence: TGTGCCAGCAGTTATCAGGACAGGGGGAACACTGAAGCTTTCTTT.

As DNA, the CDR3 is TGTGCCAGCAGCCGCCAGGGGGCAGGAGGGAAAGAGACCCAGTACTTC. Translated: CASSRQGAGGKETQYF. The chain couples TRBV3-1 (or the pseudogene TRBV3-2) to TRBJ2-5; the match to TRBD1 covers 8 bases. Germline V gene sequence: CDR1 LGHDT, CDR2 YNNKEL (reference sequence). CDR3 length: 16 amino acids. V shed 4 bases, J shed 3 bases, and the junction held 10 bases outside the gene matches.